A selection of T cell receptor beta chains follows, all from one sample in a study of monozygotic twins with cystic fibrosis. Method: immunoSEQ multiplex PCR; TCRdb's copy keeps in-frame clones and lacks some. Of about 36,000 clones in the sample, over 75% are singletons; the top ten hold about 1.8%. Sample: blood. These receptors came from a girl aged 2 to 10 with cystic fibrosis. Both conserved end residues are part of each CDR3. Fields, in order: D gene, V gene, clone size, J gene, CDR3 DNA, CDR3 protein. The D gene is left open where the match is weak. Clone size appears in some rows only: once, few, many, or a class for an expanded clone.

d_call: .; v_call: TRBV6-6; clone_size: .; j_call: TRBJ2-7; cdr3_nt: TGTGCCAGCAGCCGGGTGGGGTCCTACGAGCAGTACTTC; cdr3_aa: CASSRVGSYEQYF
d_call: .; v_call: TRBV7-2; clone_size: .; j_call: TRBJ2-7; cdr3_nt: TGTGCCAGCAGCCCGACCCGAGGACTATCCGAGCAGTACTTC; cdr3_aa: CASSPTRGLSEQYF
d_call: TRBD1; v_call: TRBV25-1; clone_size: once; j_call: TRBJ2-2; cdr3_nt: TGTGCCAGCAGGGGGACAGTTCCCACCGGGGAGCTGTTTTTT; cdr3_aa: CASRGTVPTGELFF
d_call: .; v_call: TRBV30; clone_size: once; j_call: TRBJ1-6; cdr3_nt: TGTGCCTGGAGTGCGGGACGCCAGGGGTTGAGCTCCTATAATTCACCCCTCCACTTT; cdr3_aa: CAWSAGRQGLSSYNSPLHF
d_call: .; v_call: TRBV9; clone_size: .; j_call: TRBJ2-3; cdr3_nt: TGTGCCAGCAGCGTAGTGGGGGGCGAGACAGATACGCAGTATTTT; cdr3_aa: CASSVVGGETDTQYF
d_call: .; v_call: TRBV9; clone_size: .; j_call: TRBJ2-7; cdr3_nt: TGTGCCAGCAGCGTAGGGGAGGGGGGACCCTACGAGCAGTACTTC; cdr3_aa: CASSVGEGGPYEQYF
d_call: TRBD1; v_call: TRBV18; clone_size: .; j_call: TRBJ1-6; cdr3_nt: TGTGCCAGCTCACTTCGGACAGGGCAGGAGAATTCACCCCTCCACTTT; cdr3_aa: CASSLRTGQENSPLHF
d_call: .; v_call: TRBV5-3; clone_size: .; j_call: TRBJ2-5; cdr3_nt: TGTGCCAGAAGCTTGACCAAGGAGACCCAGTACTTC; cdr3_aa: CARSLTKETQYF
d_call: .; v_call: TRBV29-1; clone_size: .; j_call: TRBJ2-2; cdr3_nt: TGCAGCGCTAACGGGTTGGTAAACACCGGGGAGCTGTTTTTT; cdr3_aa: CSANGLVNTGELFF
d_call: .; v_call: TRBV25-1; clone_size: .; j_call: TRBJ1-2; cdr3_nt: TGTGCCAGCAGTGAGAAGGGGTATGGCTACACCTTC; cdr3_aa: CASSEKGYGYTF
d_call: TRBD2; v_call: TRBV6-5; clone_size: .; j_call: TRBJ2-7; cdr3_nt: TGTGCCAGTTTTGGGACTAGCGGGGGAGGCGAGCAGTACTTC; cdr3_aa: CASFGTSGGGEQYF
d_call: .; v_call: TRBV5-4; clone_size: .; j_call: TRBJ2-1; cdr3_nt: TGTGCCAGCAGCTTGGGGGCTAGCGCACCCTACAATGAGCAGTTCTTC; cdr3_aa: CASSLGASAPYNEQFF
d_call: TRBD1; v_call: TRBV27; clone_size: .; j_call: TRBJ2-3; cdr3_nt: TGTGCCAGCAGTTCGACAGGGCCTACAACAGATACGCAGTATTTT; cdr3_aa: CASSSTGPTTDTQYF
d_call: .; v_call: TRBV5-6; clone_size: .; j_call: TRBJ2-5; cdr3_nt: TGTGCCAGCCTCCTGACAGGCCAAGAGACCCAGTACTTC; cdr3_aa: CASLLTGQETQYF